This TCR beta chain came from a study of post-analysis software for immune sequencing data. Study results and limitations: Controls showed lower frequencies than patients for roughly five TRBV segments, and TRBV5-6, TRBV5-1 and TRBV20-1 were among these. Samples sharing a preparation batch grouped tightly together when assessed by F measure.

About this clonotype: Its antigen is undetermined.

Prepared libraries of TCR beta cDNA carried unique molecular identifiers. TCRdb fed the PCR reads into MiXCR, producing one record per CDR3 protein. The repertoire holds hundreds of thousands of distinct CDR3 sequences, with less than 40% as singletons. The ends lost 4 bases at V and 5 bases at J; junction bases unmatched: 11. CDR1 is SGHDN and CDR2 is FVKESK in the germline V gene. The CDR3 totals 17 residues. The rearrangement links TRBV14 to TRBJ2-1, with TRBD2 matching 10 bases. The clonotype originates from a girl aged 2-10 years with multiple sclerosis. The sample taken for sequencing was blood. This CDR3 reads CASSRVAWLAGDNEQFF. CDR3 bases: TGTGCCAGCAGCCGAGTTGCTTGGCTAGCGGGGGACAATGAGCAGTTCTTC.